The 17 T cell receptor beta chains given below trace back to one sample, sequenced in a study of tumor-infiltrating lymphocytes in primary liver carcinoma (dated by TCRdb to the late 2010s). Without any cell sorting, total RNA and DNA were co-extracted from roughly 21-30 mg of bulk tissue using the AllPrep DNA/RNA mini kit. The listed sequencing device is Illumina HiSeq 2500. Starting from approximately 500 ng total RNA, TCRbeta-specific cDNA was produced by reverse transcription with a constant-region primer and ProtoScript II reverse transcriptase. Three nested multiplex PCR rounds, following a slightly modified ARM-PCR procedure, were used to build the TCRbeta libraries. The first two PCR rounds used multiplex TRBV1-TRBV30 forward primers with a Cbeta reverse primer, each for 10 cycles. TCRdb took the public reads, trimmed them with fastp at Q25, ran MiXCR for clone calling and kept in-frame beta chains. When rows share a CDR3 protein, they turn into one entry using the most common DNA and genes. The sample profile shows roughly 100,000 distinct CDR3 sequences; roughly 80% of them were found once. Clones ranked in the top ten supply more than 15% of the sample.

Sequenced input: liver tumor tissue from sampling region 3. The meaning of the sample's cell subset or site label: tumor region T3, left-lateral pole. These receptor sequences come from a middle-aged man with primary liver carcinoma and hepatitis B virus infection.

As concerns this clonotype: One end of the junction varies from germline; a read error may be responsible. The J gene is TRBJ1-6, the V gene TRBV4-3, with 10 bases matching TRBD1. Germline CDR1 LGHNA, CDR2 YSLEER. The CDR3 extends over 16 amino acids. The CDR3 reads CTSGSWDRGMNSPLHF. CDR3 DNA: TGCACCAGCGGCTCCTGGGACAGGGGAATGAATTCACCCCTCCACTTT.

As for this clonotype: Relative to the germline gene, one junction end is altered; a read error may explain this. CDR3 coding DNA: TGTGGCAGCAACCAGGGGAGTGAGCAGTACTTC. Translating it yields CGSNQGSEQYF. The chain joins TRBV6-6 to TRBJ2-7, with D maybe TRBD1 (6 bases). Germline V gene sequence: CDR1 MNHNY, CDR2 SVGAGI (reference sequence). The CDR3 runs 11 residues.

This clonotype appeared a single time. Here the CDR3 omits its conserved ending phenylalanine or tryptophan, so a read error is the likely source. The CDR3 is CASNYETADNEQFL. The CDR3 DNA is TGTGCCAGCAATTACGAGACGGCAGACAATGAGCAGTTCCTC. The gene calls are TRBV6-6 and TRBJ2-1, with D unclear. Germline CDR1 reads MNHNY; CDR2 reads SVGAGI (reference sequence). CDR3 length: 14 residues.

Worth noting for this clonotype: At one of its ends the junction is not consistent with the germline gene, which may arise from a read error. The genes are TRBV12-3 or TRBV12-4 and TRBJ2-6, with a possible D match to TRBD1 (5 bases). This CDR3 is 13 amino acids long. CDR3 coding DNA: TGTGCCAGCACCTTCTCTGGGGCCAATGTCCTGACTTTC. This codes for CASTFSGANVLTF.

With respect to this clonotype: The germline gene is not matched at one end of the junction; a read error may be the cause. The chain has TRBV5-6 and TRBJ2-2; D might be TRBD2 (5 bases). Germline loops: CDR1 SGHDT, CDR2 YYEEEE. The CDR3 has 13 residues. This CDR3 reads CASSFTNTGVLFF. CDR3 bases: TGTGCCAGCAGCTTCACGAACACCGGGGTGCTGTTTTTT. Filled out from reference TRBV5-6 and TRBJ2-2, the complete variable domain reads DAGVTQSPTHLIKTRGQQVTLRCSPKSGHDTVSWYQQALGQGPQFIFQYYEEEERQRGNFPDRFSGHQFPNYSSELNVNALLLGDSALYLCASSFTNTGVLFFGEGSRLTVL.

Remarks on this clonotype: At one end, the junction sequence differs from germline, possibly due to a read error. The chain uses TRBV12-3 or TRBV12-4 and TRBJ1-2; the match to TRBD1 covers 7 bases. This CDR3 is 14 amino acids long. CDR3 residues: CANRRQGVNYGYTF. CDR3 DNA sequence: TGTGCCAACAGGCGACAGGGAGTAAACTATGGCTACACTTTC.

This rearrangement joins TRBV15 to TRBJ1-4; 9 nucleotides agree with TRBD1. Germline V gene sequence: CDR1 LNHNV, CDR2 YYDKDF (reference sequence). V was clipped by 7 bases and J by 6 bases; unmatched bases: 12. The CDR3 extends over 16 amino acids. The CDR3, as DNA: TGTGCCACCAACTTCGACAGGGGGGGGCCATATGAAAAACTGTTTTTT. The encoded protein is CATNFDRGGPYEKLFF. Together with reference TRBV15 and TRBJ1-4, the CDR3 gives the full variable domain: DAMVIQNPRYQVTQFGKPVTLSCSQTLNHNVMYWYQQKSSQAPKLLFHYYDKDFNNEADTPDNFQSRRPNTSFCFLDIRSPGLGDTAMYLCATNFDRGGPYEKLFFGSGTQLSVL.

As to this clonotype: This likely comes from a read error, as the CDR3 has no conserved phenylalanine or tryptophan at its end. The chain links TRBV6-5 to TRBJ2-3; D gene uncertain. CDR3 length equals 12 residues. The V end was cut by 2 bases, the J end by 4 bases, with 4 bases between. Germline V gives CDR1 MNHEY, CDR2 SVGAGI. The CDR3 sequence is CASSYTPDTQYS. DNA of the CDR3: TGTGCCAGCAGTTACACGCCAGATACGCAGTATTCT.

On this clonotype: The CDR3 does not end in the conserved phenylalanine or tryptophan, so this is likely a read error. V usage is TRBV5-8 and J usage is TRBJ2-7; 10 positions match TRBD1. Per the germline V gene, CDR1 is SGHTS and CDR2 is YDEGEE. This CDR3 contains 15 residues. The ends lost 2 bases at V and 3 bases at J; junction bases unmatched: 5. DNA of the CDR3: TGTGCCAGCAGCTTACACGGACAGGGGGTCTACGAGCAGTACTTA. Translating gives CASSLHGQGVYEQYL.

The chain combines TRBV11-2 with TRBJ2-2; D is undetermined. Trimming took 10 bases from V and 4 from J, leaving 13 bases between them. The CDR3 covers 13 residues. The germline gives CDR1 SGHAT, CDR2 FQNNGV. CDR3 coding DNA: TGTGCCACTAGGCCGAGAAGCACCGGGGAGCTGTTTTTT. It yields the protein CATRPRSTGELFF.

A remark on this clonotype: The junction departs from the called germline gene at one end, perhaps through a read error. J is TRBJ1-2 and V is TRBV11-2; D unclear. The CDR3 totals 13 residues. Germline CDR1 reads SGHAT; CDR2 reads FQNNGV. CDR3 nucleotide sequence: TGTGCTAGCAGCTTATTTGGTTTATATGGCTACACTTTC. Translated: CASSLFGLYGYTF.

A word on this clonotype: One end of the junction does not line up with germline, which may come from a read error. This chain links TRBV6-5 with TRBJ1-1, with D unresolved. The CDR3 has 13 residues. Looked up from germline, CDR1 is MNHEY and CDR2 is SVGAGI. CDR3 in amino acids: CVSSYGQTTEAFF. CDR3 nucleotide sequence: TGTGTCAGCAGTTATGGGCAGACAACTGAAGCTTTCTTT.

The V and J genes are TRBV6-1 and TRBJ2-1; no clear D. Germline V lookup: CDR1 MNHNS, CDR2 SASEGT. The CDR3 totals 13 residues. Trimming cost V 4 bases and J 13 bases, with 17 bases left between them. CDR3: CASSVMAQTEQFF. The CDR3 nucleotides read TGTGCCAGCAGTGTGATGGCACAGACTGAACAGTTCTTC.

As regards this clonotype: The junction does not match germline at one end; this may be a read error. The V call is TRBV5-5, the J call TRBJ2-7; 8 positions match TRBD2. Germline V CDR1 and CDR2: SGHKS, YYEKEE (reference sequence). This CDR3 contains 16 residues. This chain's CDR3 is CTSSLLIGAGVWEQYF. In DNA form, the CDR3 reads TGTACCAGCAGCTTGCTTATAGGAGCGGGAGTATGGGAACAGTACTTC.

This clonotype appeared a single time. Relative to the germline gene, one junction end is altered; a read error may explain this. CDR3 nucleotide sequence: TGCGTCATCAGTGAGGGGTTGGGATACAATGAGCAGTTCTTC. Translating gives CVISEGLGYNEQFF. The J gene is TRBJ2-1, the V gene TRBV10-3; the D call may be TRBD1 or TRBD2 (5 bases each). The CDR3 is made up of 14 amino acids. Germline values: CDR1 ENHRY, CDR2 SYGVKD.

As regards this clonotype: The final CDR3 position lacks the conserved phenylalanine or tryptophan, pointing to a likely read error. J is TRBJ1-1 and V is TRBV5-1; TRBD1 might be the D (6 bases). The germline CDR1 and CDR2 sequences are SGHRS and YFSETQ. The CDR3 contains 15 residues. Here the CDR3 reads CASSSRGRQNTEAFI. The CDR3 DNA is TGTGCCAGCAGCTCCAGGGGACGTCAGAACACTGAAGCTTTCATT.

To note about this clonotype: The junction departs from germline at one end; a sequencing error may be responsible. The chain joins TRBV29-1 to TRBJ1-2; D gene unclear. This CDR3 region has 11 residues. Germline-derived CDR1 and CDR2 are SQVTM and ANQGSEA. CDR3 protein: CSIEGLPGYTF. CDR3 nucleotide sequence: TGCAGCATTGAGGGTCTTCCTGGCTACACCTTC.